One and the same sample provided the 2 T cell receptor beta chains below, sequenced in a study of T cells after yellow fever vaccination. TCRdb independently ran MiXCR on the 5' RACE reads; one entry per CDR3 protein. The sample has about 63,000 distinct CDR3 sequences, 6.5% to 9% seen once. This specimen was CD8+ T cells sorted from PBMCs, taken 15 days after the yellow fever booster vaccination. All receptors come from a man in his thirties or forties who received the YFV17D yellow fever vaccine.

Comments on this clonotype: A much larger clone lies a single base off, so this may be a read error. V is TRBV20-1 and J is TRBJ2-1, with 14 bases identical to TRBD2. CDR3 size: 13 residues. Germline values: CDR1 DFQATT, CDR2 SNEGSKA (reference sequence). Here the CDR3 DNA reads TGCAGCATGACTAGCGGGAGGGGTAATGGGCAGTTCTTC. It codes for CSMTSGRGNGQFF.

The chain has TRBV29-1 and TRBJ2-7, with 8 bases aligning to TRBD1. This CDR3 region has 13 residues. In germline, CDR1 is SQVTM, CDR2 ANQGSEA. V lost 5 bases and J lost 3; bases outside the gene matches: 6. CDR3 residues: CSVRFTGGYEQYF. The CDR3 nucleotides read TGCAGCGTTCGATTCACAGGGGGCTACGAGCAGTACTTC.